This T cell receptor beta chain was sequenced for a study of blood T cell repertoires in COVID-19. Study context: Acute and convalescent COVID-19 samples came from the United States, Italy and Spain. PBMCs, B-cell-depleted T cells, or T cells were the source of the cDNA or gDNA that made up the material.

Original methodology: Reference gene primer amplification gave nucleated cell count estimates. Profiling relied on immunoSEQ multiplex PCR, and the TCRdb table lists in-frame clones only, not all of them. D and trimming come from the DNA, and the V and J calls and clone size come from that table. The sample consists of roughly 180,000 clones, 88% of them appearing once. Germline CDR1 is MNHEY and CDR2 is SMNVEV (reference sequence). J lost 11 bases, V lost 5 bases, and 9 bases had no gene match. The CDR3 has 14 amino acids. V gene TRBV27 combines with J gene TRBJ1-4, with 9 bases matching TRBD1. This TCR was recovered from a woman under 40 with acute or convalescent COVID-19. Sequences were obtained from peripheral blood. The CDR3 DNA reads as TGTGCCAGCAGTCCCAGGACAGGGGTTCGGAAACTGTTTTTT. It encodes CASSPRTGVRKLFF.